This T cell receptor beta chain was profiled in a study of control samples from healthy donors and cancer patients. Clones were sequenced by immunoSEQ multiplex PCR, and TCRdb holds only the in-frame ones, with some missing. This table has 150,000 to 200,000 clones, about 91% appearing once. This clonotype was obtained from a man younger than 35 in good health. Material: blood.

The DNA of the CDR3 is TGCGCCAGCAGCTTGGAATCCATTAGCGTCGGGGAGCTGTTTTTT. Its translation: CASSLESISVGELFF. The chain employs TRBV5-1 and TRBJ2-2, with a possible D match to TRBD2 (5 bases). This CDR3 is 15 amino acids long. The germline gives CDR1 SGHRS, CDR2 YFSETQ. With 0 bases removed from V and 7 bases from J, the gap between germline ends came to 13 bases.